The next 10 T cell receptor beta chains were all read from a single sample in a study of naive and memory T cell subsets listed by TCRdb under 2017. Library preparation was by UMI-ligation and nested PCR. These reads were obtained on an Illumina MiSeq. An equimolar mix of two oligonucleotides covering both TRBC1 and TRBC2 was used as the beta constant-region primer. TCRdb took the public reads, trimmed them with fastp at Q25, ran MiXCR for clone calling and kept in-frame beta chains. Every distinct CDR3 protein forms one entry, paired with its most common genes and DNA. The table for this sample lists some 87,000 distinct CDR3 sequences; 7% to 8% of them were counted only once. Clones ranked in the top ten supply 1.5% to 2% of the sample. The sequencing sample was made of central memory CD4+ T cells from blood. The cell subset or site label, as the study defines it: central memory, CD45RA- CD27+. These receptors came from a human donor in good health.

The V and J genes are TRBV5-4 and TRBJ2-3; D is unresolved. V gave up 0 bases and J gave up 1 base, with 12 bases separating them. The CDR3 is 16 residues long. The germline V gene has CDR1 SGHNT and CDR2 YYREEE (reference sequence). As DNA, the CDR3 is TGTGCCAGCAGCTTGGAAGGGATCTATGGCACAGATACGCAGTATTTT. It translates to CASSLEGIYGTDTQYF.

This clonotype showed up many times. J is TRBJ1-2 and V is TRBV5-6, with D hard to call. The CDR3 totals 15 residues. CDR1 and CDR2 from the germline V gene are SGHDT and YYEEEE. V shed 4 bases and J shed 4 bases, with 17 bases lying between them. The CDR3 DNA sequence: TGTGCCAGCAGCCCCCTAGGTCGAGAACGCTATGGCTACACCTTC. This encodes CASSPLGRERYGYTF.

This clonotype was observed at least ten times. This chain joins TRBV20-1 and TRBJ1-2; 7 bases line up with TRBD1. With 3 bases clipped from V and 3 bases from J, the junction kept 10 bases outside the gene matches. Germline V gene sequence: CDR1 DFQATT, CDR2 SNEGSKA (reference sequence). CDR3 length equals 15 residues. The CDR3: CSASDRVQPYYGYTF. In DNA form, the CDR3 reads TGCAGTGCTAGTGACAGGGTGCAACCCTACTATGGCTACACCTTC.

This clonotype was counted many times. The chain is built from TRBV6-1 and TRBJ1-5, with no clear D. Germline V lookup: CDR1 MNHNS, CDR2 SASEGT. Trimming took off 7 bases at V and 0 bases at J, with 13 bases between the two ends. The CDR3 sequence is 15 residues long. In DNA form, the CDR3 reads TGTGCCAGCACCCCTCTGCCTAATAGCAATCAGCCCCAGCATTTT. Translation: CASTPLPNSNQPQHF.

For the CDR3, the DNA is TGCGCCAGCAGCCAAAGGGCAGCAAGCAATCAGCCCCAGCATTTT. It encodes CASSQRAASNQPQHF. The rearrangement uses TRBV4-3 and TRBJ1-5; D unclear. From germline, CDR1 is LGHNA and CDR2 YSLEER. The CDR3 spans 15 residues. The V gene lost 2 bases and the J gene lost 1 base, with 9 bases spanning the gap.

In its sample, this clonotype was seen a few times. The chain recombines TRBV28 with TRBJ2-1; 9 bases are a match to TRBD1. This CDR3 has 16 amino acids. The germline gives CDR1 MDHEN, CDR2 SYDVKM. Trimming at V came to 8 bases and at J to 7 bases, leaving 15 bases not matched to a gene. CDR3 sequence: CASSQPGTGSSNEQFF. CDR3 nucleotide sequence: TGTGCCAGCTCCCAACCGGGGACAGGGAGTTCGAATGAGCAGTTCTTC.

This clonotype was counted ten times or more. The chain joins TRBV6-2 or TRBV6-3 to TRBJ2-2; the D gene is possibly TRBD2 (5 bases). V gave up 3 bases and J gave up 6 bases, with 17 bases separating them. There are 16 residues in the CDR3. The germline gives CDR1 MNHEY, CDR2 SVGEGT. This CDR3 is CASSYLLGVGAGELFF. Here the CDR3 DNA reads TGTGCCAGCAGTTATCTGTTGGGAGTTGGCGCCGGGGAGCTGTTTTTT.

In its sample, this clonotype was seen many times. The V call is TRBV7-6, the J call TRBJ2-5; 7 bases match TRBD2. The V gene's germline CDR1 is SGHVS and CDR2 FNYEAQ. J gave up 9 bases and V 4 bases, and 8 bases lay outside the gene matches. The length of the CDR3 is 13 residues. In DNA, the CDR3 is TGTGCCAGCAGCTCCCGGAGCGGGGTGGCCCAGTACTTC. As protein: CASSSRSGVAQYF.

At least ten counts were recorded for this clonotype. J is TRBJ2-5 and V is TRBV30, with TRBD2 matching over 11 bases. Germline CDR1 GTSNPN, CDR2 SVGIG (reference sequence). The CDR3 extends over 13 amino acids. V was clipped by 5 bases and J by 5 bases; unmatched bases: 4. CDR3 DNA: TGTGCCTGGTCCTTAGCGGGAGGGGAGACCCAGTACTTC. It yields the protein CAWSLAGGETQYF.

In this sample, this clonotype turned up many times. The chain employs TRBV5-5 and TRBJ1-2; the D gene is possibly TRBD1 (5 bases). The CDR3 has 13 amino acids. In germline, CDR1 is SGHKS, CDR2 YYEKEE (reference sequence). V lost 4 bases and J 4 bases, leaving 11 bases between the germline ends. CDR3: CASSADSFYGYTF. In DNA, the CDR3 is TGTGCCAGCAGCGCCGACAGCTTCTATGGCTACACCTTC.